The rows below give T cell receptor beta chains drawn from one sample of a study of CD8 T cells in ankylosing spondylitis. TCRdb independently ran MiXCR on the 5' RACE reads; one entry per CDR3 protein. The table has just under 350,000 distinct CDR3 sequences, roughly 15% seen once. Sequencing used blood, either unsorted or a sorted T cell fraction (not recorded which). Receptors originate from a male donor with ankylosing spondylitis or in good health (not recorded which). The CDR3 runs from the conserved cysteine through the conserved F or W. The order of the fields is J gene, clone size, D gene, V gene, CDR3 protein, CDR3 DNA. A D gene is named only where the DNA matches it firmly. The size of a clone is reported for some rows only, either as once, few or many, or as a class for expanded clones.

J gene: TRBJ2-2; clone size: many; D gene: -; V gene: TRBV7-2; CDR3 protein: CASSFGYTGELFF; CDR3 DNA: TGTGCCAGCAGCTTCGGGTACACCGGGGAGCTGTTTTTT
J gene: TRBJ1-1; clone size: many; D gene: -; V gene: TRBV29-1; CDR3 protein: CSVGGGGTEAFF; CDR3 DNA: TGCAGCGTTGGGGGGGGAGGCACTGAAGCTTTCTTT
J gene: TRBJ2-7; clone size: few; D gene: -; V gene: TRBV27; CDR3 protein: CASSPIGTYEQYF; CDR3 DNA: TGTGCCAGCAGTCCTATAGGAACCTACGAGCAGTACTTC
J gene: TRBJ2-7; clone size: few; D gene: -; V gene: TRBV5-1; CDR3 protein: CASSLVPDSYEQYF; CDR3 DNA: TGCGCCAGCAGCTTGGTGCCAGACTCCTACGAGCAGTACTTC
J gene: TRBJ2-3; clone size: few; D gene: -; V gene: TRBV10-3; CDR3 protein: CAIRGTSTDTQYF; CDR3 DNA: TGTGCCATCAGGGGGACTAGCACAGATACGCAGTATTTT
J gene: TRBJ2-1; clone size: -; D gene: TRBD2; V gene: TRBV7-9; CDR3 protein: CASSGATSDSSYNEQFF; CDR3 DNA: TGTGCCAGCAGCGGGGCAACTAGCGACAGCTCCTACAATGAGCAGTTCTTC
J gene: TRBJ1-2; clone size: few; D gene: -; V gene: TRBV29-1; CDR3 protein: CSERELNYGYTF; CDR3 DNA: TGCAGCGAGCGGGAGTTAAACTATGGCTACACCTTC
J gene: TRBJ1-2; clone size: -; D gene: -; V gene: TRBV10-3; CDR3 protein: CAISEASLGGTQDYGYTF; CDR3 DNA: TGTGCCATCAGTGAGGCGAGCCTTGGCGGCACCCAGGACTATGGCTACACCTTC
J gene: TRBJ1-2; clone size: many; D gene: -; V gene: TRBV5-6; CDR3 protein: CASSLDRGGYGYTF; CDR3 DNA: TGTGCCAGCAGCTTGGATCGGGGGGGCTATGGCTACACCTTC
J gene: TRBJ2-1; clone size: -; D gene: TRBD1; V gene: TRBV12-3/TRBV12-4; CDR3 protein: CASSRPTGTNEQFF; CDR3 DNA: TGTGCCAGCAGTCGCCCGACAGGGACGAATGAGCAGTTCTTC
J gene: TRBJ2-1; clone size: few; D gene: TRBD1; V gene: TRBV30; CDR3 protein: CAWRITGVNEQFF; CDR3 DNA: TGTGCCTGGAGAATCACAGGGGTCAATGAGCAGTTCTTC
J gene: TRBJ2-7; clone size: -; D gene: TRBD2; V gene: TRBV10-2; CDR3 protein: CASSETSGNYEQYF; CDR3 DNA: TGCGCCAGCAGTGAGACTAGCGGGAACTACGAGCAGTACTTC
J gene: TRBJ1-6; clone size: few; D gene: TRBD1; V gene: TRBV7-8; CDR3 protein: CASSLGQGISPLHF; CDR3 DNA: TGTGCCAGCAGCTTGGGACAGGGGATCTCACCCCTCCACTTT
J gene: TRBJ2-7; clone size: few; D gene: -; V gene: TRBV10-1; CDR3 protein: CASSPRYLGEQYF; CDR3 DNA: TGCGCCAGCAGTCCCCGATACTTGGGCGAGCAGTACTTC
J gene: TRBJ2-5; clone size: -; D gene: TRBD2; V gene: TRBV7-7; CDR3 protein: CASSLGTSVETQYF; CDR3 DNA: TGTGCCAGCAGCCTCGGGACTAGCGTAGAGACCCAGTACTTC
J gene: TRBJ2-1; clone size: few; D gene: -; V gene: TRBV3-1; CDR3 protein: CASSQTSSYNEQFF; CDR3 DNA: TGTGCCAGCAGCCAGACTAGCTCCTACAATGAGCAGTTCTTC
J gene: TRBJ2-2; clone size: many; D gene: -; V gene: TRBV12-3/TRBV12-4; CDR3 protein: CASSPPPGHLNTGELFF; CDR3 DNA: TGTGCCAGCAGCCCCCCCCCCGGACATCTGAACACCGGGGAGCTGTTTTTT
J gene: TRBJ1-1; clone size: few; D gene: -; V gene: TRBV9; CDR3 protein: CASSDKRQTTEAFF; CDR3 DNA: TGTGCCAGCAGCGATAAAAGGCAGACCACTGAAGCTTTCTTT
J gene: TRBJ2-1; clone size: few; D gene: -; V gene: TRBV9; CDR3 protein: CASSAPGGTLYREQFF; CDR3 DNA: TGTGCCAGCAGCGCCCCCGGTGGGACTCTCTACAGGGAGCAGTTCTTC
J gene: TRBJ1-5; clone size: -; D gene: -; V gene: TRBV11-2; CDR3 protein: CASSLGTGTYSNQPQHF; CDR3 DNA: TGTGCCAGCAGCTTAGGGACGGGGACCTATAGCAATCAGCCCCAGCATTTT
J gene: TRBJ2-3; clone size: few; D gene: -; V gene: TRBV10-3; CDR3 protein: CAISVGVPDTQYF; CDR3 DNA: TGTGCCATCAGTGTGGGGGTGCCAGATACGCAGTATTTT
J gene: TRBJ2-5; clone size: few; D gene: TRBD1; V gene: TRBV29-1; CDR3 protein: CSVIGGRETQYF; CDR3 DNA: TGCAGCGTTATAGGGGGCCGGGAGACCCAGTACTTC
J gene: TRBJ1-2; clone size: many; D gene: TRBD1; V gene: TRBV10-3; CDR3 protein: CAITGGQGTDGYTF; CDR3 DNA: TGTGCCATCACTGGAGGACAGGGAACGGATGGCTACACCTTC
J gene: TRBJ2-2; clone size: -; D gene: -; V gene: TRBV7-9; CDR3 protein: CASSLLDTGELFF; CDR3 DNA: TGTGCCAGCAGCTTGTTAGACACCGGGGAGCTGTTTTTT
J gene: TRBJ2-2; clone size: -; D gene: -; V gene: TRBV5-1; CDR3 protein: CASSSSGAGELFF; CDR3 DNA: TGCGCCAGCAGCTCCTCAGGGGCCGGGGAGCTGTTTTTT
J gene: TRBJ2-7; clone size: -; D gene: -; V gene: TRBV5-1; CDR3 protein: CASSFGESPYEQYF; CDR3 DNA: TGCGCCAGCAGCTTCGGGGAGAGTCCCTACGAGCAGTACTTC
J gene: TRBJ1-3; clone size: few; D gene: -; V gene: TRBV7-2; CDR3 protein: CASSQAGTDPGNTIYF; CDR3 DNA: TGTGCCAGCAGCCAAGCCGGGACGGACCCTGGAAACACCATATATTTT
J gene: TRBJ1-1; clone size: few; D gene: -; V gene: TRBV11-2; CDR3 protein: CASSSQGVNTEAFF; CDR3 DNA: TGTGCCAGCAGCTCCCAAGGGGTGAACACTGAAGCTTTCTTT
J gene: TRBJ1-5; clone size: few; D gene: -; V gene: TRBV19; CDR3 protein: CATEGGSNQPQHF; CDR3 DNA: TGTGCCACGGAGGGGGGGAGCAATCAGCCCCAGCATTTT
J gene: TRBJ2-7; clone size: -; D gene: -; V gene: TRBV12-3/TRBV12-4; CDR3 protein: CASSGGASSGEQYF; CDR3 DNA: TGTGCCAGCAGTGGGGGGGCTAGCTCGGGCGAGCAGTACTTC
J gene: TRBJ2-5; clone size: -; D gene: TRBD2; V gene: TRBV7-8; CDR3 protein: CASSSLIRSQSGLLETQYF; CDR3 DNA: TGTGCCAGCAGCTCCTTAATCCGGTCCCAGTCGGGACTATTGGAGACCCAGTACTTC
J gene: TRBJ2-3; clone size: few; D gene: TRBD2; V gene: TRBV20-1; CDR3 protein: CSARLAGPLTDTQYF; CDR3 DNA: TGCAGTGCCCGGCTAGCGGGACCTCTCACAGATACGCAGTATTTT
J gene: TRBJ2-3; clone size: many; D gene: -; V gene: TRBV20-1; CDR3 protein: CSATGGQEDTQYF; CDR3 DNA: TGCAGTGCCACCGGGGGCCAGGAAGATACGCAGTATTTT
J gene: TRBJ2-5; clone size: -; D gene: TRBD2; V gene: TRBV5-1; CDR3 protein: CASSRTSGTYQETQYF; CDR3 DNA: TGCGCCAGCAGCCGGACTAGCGGTACCTACCAAGAGACCCAGTACTTC
J gene: TRBJ2-7; clone size: few; D gene: TRBD1; V gene: TRBV5-1; CDR3 protein: CASSSGTGGSEQYF; CDR3 DNA: TGCGCCAGCAGCTCCGGGACAGGGGGGTCCGAGCAGTACTTC
J gene: TRBJ1-4; clone size: -; D gene: -; V gene: TRBV12-3/TRBV12-4; CDR3 protein: CASSFWSLNEKLFF; CDR3 DNA: TGTGCCAGCAGTTTTTGGAGCCTTAATGAAAAACTGTTTTTT
J gene: TRBJ2-3; clone size: -; D gene: -; V gene: TRBV4-2; CDR3 protein: CASSQGGGLDTQYF; CDR3 DNA: TGTGCCAGCAGCCAAGGGGGCGGCCTGGATACGCAGTATTTT
J gene: TRBJ1-6; clone size: few; D gene: TRBD1; V gene: TRBV12-3/TRBV12-4; CDR3 protein: CASSSRTGGASPLHF; CDR3 DNA: TGTGCCAGCAGTTCCCGGACAGGGGGTGCTTCACCCCTCCACTTT
J gene: TRBJ1-5; clone size: few; D gene: -; V gene: TRBV5-1; CDR3 protein: CASSLDTNSNQPQHF; CDR3 DNA: TGCGCCAGCAGCTTGGACACTAATAGCAATCAGCCCCAGCATTTT
J gene: TRBJ2-7; clone size: many; D gene: -; V gene: TRBV12-3/TRBV12-4; CDR3 protein: CASSPQSNYEQYF; CDR3 DNA: TGTGCCAGCAGTCCCCAGTCTAACTACGAGCAGTACTTC
J gene: TRBJ2-3; clone size: many; D gene: TRBD2; V gene: TRBV11-2; CDR3 protein: CASSFSSGGAYTQYF; CDR3 DNA: TGTGCCAGCAGCTTTTCTAGCGGGGGGGCCTATACGCAGTATTTT
J gene: TRBJ2-7; clone size: -; D gene: -; V gene: TRBV6-1; CDR3 protein: CASSELGLPGVQYF; CDR3 DNA: TGTGCCAGCAGTGAACTAGGACTGCCAGGGGTGCAGTACTTC